The next 5 T cell receptor beta chains were all read from a single sample in a study of T-cell reconstitution after alpha-beta-depleted transplantation in children. Preparation of the TCRbeta library was carried out with unique molecular identifiers. TCRdb reprocessed the PCR reads with MiXCR, giving one entry per CDR3 protein. The data contain about 22,000 distinct CDR3 sequences, roughly 10% of them singletons. Material: PBMCs from the stem cell graft donor, obtained from the stem cell graft. These receptors were obtained from a human donor who donated a stem cell graft to a child with chronic granulomatous disease.

The J gene is TRBJ2-1, the V gene TRBV6-5; 12 positions agree with TRBD1. The V segment lost 2 bases and the J segment 7 bases; nucleotides outside the gene matches: 6. Looked up from germline, CDR1 is MNHEY and CDR2 is SVGAGI. This CDR3 spans 16 amino acids. The CDR3 region is CASSYLPGQGANEQFF. The CDR3 DNA follows: TGTGCCAGCAGTTACCTACCGGGACAGGGGGCTAATGAGCAGTTCTTC.

In this sample, this clonotype turned up many times. The rearrangement uses TRBV7-9 and TRBJ2-1, with D unclear. With 1 base removed from V and 6 bases from J, the gap between germline ends came to 7 bases. The CDR3 has 13 amino acids. Per germline, CDR1 SEHNR and CDR2 FQNEAQ (reference sequence). CDR3 amino acids: CASSLGGSNEQFF. The CDR3 nucleotides read TGTGCCAGCAGCTTAGGTGGTAGCAATGAGCAGTTCTTC.

This clonotype was seen repeatedly, ten times or more. The gene calls are TRBV24-1 and TRBJ2-1; 9 nucleotides match TRBD2. With V trimmed by 4 bases and J by 8 bases, 5 bases remained unmatched. Germline V gives CDR1 KGHDR, CDR2 SFDVKD. The CDR3 totals 14 residues. The CDR3 spells CATSDSGLAYEQFF. CDR3 bases: TGTGCCACCAGTGACTCGGGACTAGCTTATGAGCAGTTCTTC.

This clonotype was counted ten times or more. The chain is built from TRBV29-1 and TRBJ2-7, with D unclear. The CDR3 is made up of 11 amino acids. Trimming took off 4 bases at V and 7 bases at J, with 11 bases between the two ends. The germline V gene has CDR1 SQVTM and CDR2 ANQGSEA. CDR3 nucleotides: TGCAGCGTTGGGTCGTCGGGTGAGCAGTACTTC. As protein: CSVGSSGEQYF.

This clonotype was picked up many times. The V gene is TRBV7-2, the J gene TRBJ2-1; 10 bases line up with TRBD1. CDR3 length: 18 residues. CDR1 is SGHTA and CDR2 is FQGNSA in the germline V gene. Losses at the gene ends were 1 base for V and 5 bases for J; bases not matched to a gene: 11. This CDR3 is CASSLGWDRGPLNNEQFF. CDR3 DNA: TGTGCCAGCAGCTTAGGTTGGGACAGGGGTCCGTTAAACAATGAGCAGTTCTTC. Supplemented by reference TRBV7-2 and TRBJ2-1, the full variable domain reads GAGVSQSPSNKVTEKGKDVELRCDPISGHTALYWYRQSLGQGLEFLIYFQGNSAPDKSGLPSDRFSAERTGGSVSTLTIQRTQQEDSAVYLCASSLGWDRGPLNNEQFFGPGTRLTVL.